One sample yielded the 2 T cell receptor beta chains listed below, sequenced in a study of blood T cell repertoires in COVID-19. The table came from immunoSEQ multiplex PCR; TCRdb's copy has only in-frame clones and leaves some out. The sample shows more than 95,000 clones, about 86% of them seen only once. The specimen was peripheral blood. Source of these receptors: a human donor in a cohort sampled during active COVID-19.

This chain connects TRBV7-9 to TRBJ1-4, with D possibly being TRBD1 (6 bases). The germline V and J ends were trimmed by 0 bases and 0 bases, with 8 bases remaining between them. The CDR3 covers 16 residues. The germline CDR1 and CDR2 sequences are SEHNR and FQNEAQ (reference sequence). The CDR3: CASSLAQGTTNEKLFF. CDR3 sequence (DNA): TGTGCCAGCAGCTTAGCGCAGGGGACAACTAATGAAAAACTGTTTTTT.

The chain joins TRBV19 to TRBJ2-7, with 8 bases lining up with TRBD2. CDR3 length: 22 amino acids. The ends lost 2 bases at V and 2 bases at J; junction bases unmatched: 26. CDR1 LNHDA and CDR2 SQIVND come from the germline V gene (reference sequence). For the CDR3, the DNA is TGTGCCAGTAGTATATACTCGGAGGTGGAGGGACACGGCCAGCGGGAGACCTACGAGCAGTACTTC. Translated: CASSIYSEVEGHGQRETYEQYF.